This T cell receptor (beta chain) was obtained from a study of cytomegalovirus exposure and HLA in healthy donors. Study at large: A later analysis reported the same platform for the 100 to 150 validation repertoires and the 500 to 750 first-cohort repertoires.

Study findings and constraints: Accounts indicate the classifier identified cytomegalovirus status with strong specificity and sensitivity. Cytomegalovirus-associated TCR beta chains were listed, numbering approximately 150.

Germline assignment: CDR1 MNHEY and CDR2 SMNVEV (reference sequence). CDR3 size: 14 residues. V lost 4 bases to trimming and J lost 5 bases; unmatched junction nucleotides: 2. Generated by immunoSEQ multiplex PCR, the TCRdb table keeps only in-frame clones and is missing some. In the table there are around 94,000 clones, about 95% of which are singletons. Points on this clone: Its target is unknown.

The chain has TRBV27 and TRBJ2-7; 13 bases match TRBD2. The sequencing sample was made of PBMCs. The TCR was taken from a woman younger than 35 in good health and CMV-seronegative. The CDR3 is CASSSGTSGDEQYF. CDR3 coding DNA: TGTGCCAGCAGTTCCGGGACTAGCGGGGACGAGCAGTACTTC.